Presented here are 29 T cell receptor beta chains from one specimen sequenced in a study of T-cell memory formation after mild COVID-19. One entry per CDR3 protein, called by TCRdb with MiXCR from the 5' RACE reads. There are 250,000 to 350,000 distinct CDR3 sequences in the sample; 15% to 20% occur only once, and around 23% lies in the top ten. Material: PBMCs or a T cell subset sorted from them (not recorded which). The origin of the receptors is a man younger than 35 who had mild COVID-19 (a few samples of this study predate the infection). Cell type and time point are not known.

The rearrangement links TRBV3-1 to TRBJ1-2, with D perhaps TRBD1 (5 bases). Trimming pared 0 bases from V and 4 bases from J, leaving 12 bases between. Per the germline V gene, CDR1 is LGHDT and CDR2 is YNNKEL (reference sequence). The CDR3 has 15 residues. The DNA for the CDR3 is TGTGCCAGCAGCCAAGATCAGCGGACATTCTATGGCTACACCTTC. This gives the protein CASSQDQRTFYGYTF.

In this sample, this clonotype turned up a few times. The chain employs TRBV20-1 and TRBJ2-7, with 7 bases identical to TRBD1. There are 12 residues in the CDR3. V was pared by 3 bases and J by 3 bases, with 2 bases of the junction left unmatched. Germline V lookup: CDR1 DFQATT, CDR2 SNEGSKA (reference sequence). The CDR3 sequence: CSARGQSYEQYF. CDR3 bases: TGCAGTGCTAGGGGACAGAGCTACGAGCAGTACTTC.

The chain uses TRBV5-1 and TRBJ2-1, with TRBD2 identical over 8 bases. This CDR3 has 17 amino acids. J gave up 6 bases and V 4 bases, and 15 bases lay outside the gene matches. From germline, CDR1 is SGHRS and CDR2 YFSETQ. In DNA form, the CDR3 reads TGCGCCAGCAGCCCCGGAGTCCTAGTCCGGGGGGGCAATGAGCAGTTCTTC. This sequence encodes CASSPGVLVRGGNEQFF. Looking up the rest from reference TRBV5-1 and TRBJ2-1 gives the full variable domain: KAGVTQTPRYLIKTRGQQVTLSCSPISGHRSVSWYQQTPGQGLQFLFEYFSETQRNKGNFPGRFSGRQFSNSRSEMNVSTLELGDSALYLCASSPGVLVRGGNEQFFGPGTRLTVL.

V usage is TRBV29-1 and J usage is TRBJ1-5, with D possibly matching TRBD1 (5 bases). Germline CDR1 reads SQVTM; CDR2 reads ANQGSEA. The CDR3 length is 12 residues. V was pared by 3 bases and J by 10 bases, with 13 bases between. The CDR3 sequence is CSVETAPGPQHF. The CDR3 DNA follows: TGCAGCGTTGAGACAGCTCCGGGTCCCCAGCATTTT. The full variable domain, its missing parts supplied by reference TRBV29-1 and TRBJ1-5, is SAVISQKPSRDICQRGTSLTIQCQVDSQVTMMFWYRQQPGQSLTLIATANQGSEATYESGFVIDKFPISRPNLTFSTLTVSNMSPEDSSIYLCSVETAPGPQHFGDGTRLSIL.

This rearrangement joins TRBV28 to TRBJ2-3; either TRBD1 or TRBD2 may supply D (5 bases each). Germline V CDR1 and CDR2: MDHEN, SYDVKM. Trimming stripped 5 bases from V and 0 bases from J, with 15 bases between. CDR3 length: 16 residues. CDR3 DNA: TGTGCCAGCAGTCCCCTCGGGGCCGCTAGCACAGATACGCAGTATTTT. Its protein product is CASSPLGAASTDTQYF.

The chain employs TRBV7-2 and TRBJ2-5; D unclear. CDR1 and CDR2 from the germline V gene are SGHTA and FQGNSA. Trimming took off 2 bases at V and 5 bases at J, with 9 bases between the two ends. The CDR3 runs 13 residues. The CDR3 DNA follows: TGTGCCAGCAGCTTAATCGGCGCGGAGACCCAGTACTTC. Translating it yields CASSLIGAETQYF.

The chain recombines TRBV7-6 with TRBJ2-5, with 8 positions matching TRBD1. The CDR3 contains 17 residues. Germline CDR1 and CDR2: SGHVS and FNYEAQ. The J segment lost 4 bases and the V segment lost 0 bases, leaving 10 bases of the junction unmatched. The CDR3 loop reads CASSLAGTGTAGETQYF. The CDR3 DNA follows: TGTGCCAGCAGCTTAGCCGGGACAGGAACGGCGGGAGAGACCCAGTACTTC.

This chain uses TRBV7-2 with TRBJ1-2; TRBD1 is a possible D gene (6 bases). Germline-derived CDR1 and CDR2 are SGHTA and FQGNSA. The CDR3 loop spans 15 amino acids. V lost 5 bases and J lost 7, with 20 bases in between. CDR3 coding DNA: TGTGCCAGCAGCCCCTTCGGGGGCGAAATTAGTGGCTACACCTTC. Amino acids: CASSPFGGEISGYTF.

The CDR3 spells CASSLGPTEYGYTF. For the CDR3, the DNA is TGTGCCAGCAGCTTAGGGCCGACGGAGTATGGCTACACCTTC. J is TRBJ1-2 and V is TRBV7-2; D unclear. The CDR3 spans 14 residues. CDR1 and CDR2 from the germline V gene are SGHTA and FQGNSA. V lost 1 base to trimming and J lost 5 bases, with 11 bases between them.

In its sample, this clonotype was seen a few times. This rearrangement joins TRBV10-3 to TRBJ2-7; 10 bases align to TRBD1. Germline V CDR1 and CDR2: ENHRY, SYGVKD. The J segment lost 4 bases and the V segment lost 6 bases, leaving 6 bases of the junction unmatched. CDR3 length: 14 amino acids. The DNA for the CDR3 is TGTGCCATCAGCGCCCAGGGACAGGGGTACGAGCAGTACGTC. Translation gives CAISAQGQGYEQYV.

This clonotype was observed many times. The V gene is TRBV7-2, the J gene TRBJ2-5; the D gene is possibly TRBD2 (5 bases). V lost 2 bases, J lost 1 base, and 17 bases lay in between. From germline, CDR1 is SGHTA and CDR2 FQGNSA. The CDR3 is made up of 17 amino acids. CDR3 loop: CASSLIDRGRPQETQYF. The CDR3 DNA reads TGTGCCAGCAGCTTAATCGACCGCGGGCGGCCCCAAGAGACCCAGTACTTC.

J is TRBJ2-2 and V is TRBV6-5; possible D gene TRBD2, 5 bases. From germline, CDR1 is MNHEY and CDR2 SVGAGI. The CDR3 has 16 amino acids. V dropped 2 bases and J dropped 5 bases, with 15 bases sitting between them. CDR3 amino acids: CASSYTHGDLTGELFF. DNA for the CDR3: TGTGCCAGCAGTTACACGCACGGGGATCTGACCGGGGAGCTGTTTTTT.

The table lists this clonotype with a few counts. This sequence joins TRBV7-2 and TRBJ2-3; 8 bases match TRBD2. Unmatched junction bases numbered 3, after V lost 3 bases and J lost 1 base. Germline V gene sequence: CDR1 SGHTA, CDR2 FQGNSA. CDR3 size: 15 residues. This CDR3 is CASSFGRGGTDTQYF. The CDR3 region has the DNA TGTGCCAGCAGCTTCGGGCGGGGGGGCACAGATACGCAGTATTTT.

This chain joins TRBV14 and TRBJ2-1; no reliable D call. The V end lost 1 base, the J end lost 6 bases, and 10 bases lay between the germline ends. Germline V gene data show CDR1 as SGHDN and CDR2 as FVKESK. This CDR3 contains 14 residues. This chain's CDR3 is CASSQVLRTNEQFF. CDR3 nucleotide sequence: TGTGCCAGCAGCCAAGTGCTCAGGACCAATGAGCAGTTCTTC. The whole variable domain, filled in from reference TRBV14 and TRBJ2-1, reads EAGVTQFPSHSVIEKGQTVTLRCDPISGHDNLYWYRRVMGKEIKFLLHFVKESKQDESGMPNNRFLAERTGGTYSTLKVQPAELEDSGVYFCASSQVLRTNEQFFGPGTRLTVL.

The chain employs TRBV28 and TRBJ2-1; tentative D call: TRBD2 (5 bases). The CDR3 spans 16 residues. CDR1 is MDHEN, CDR2 SYDVKM, per germline. V gave up 6 bases and J gave up 4 bases, with 19 bases separating them. CDR3 amino acids: CASSPRRGRGYNEQFF. The CDR3 DNA reads as TGTGCCAGCAGCCCCAGGAGAGGCCGGGGTTACAATGAGCAGTTCTTC.

This clonotype was counted only a few times. The rearrangement uses TRBV7-2 and TRBJ2-2; D ambiguous. V gave up 1 base and J gave up 4 bases, with 10 bases separating them. The CDR3 contains 15 residues. Germline-derived CDR1 and CDR2 are SGHTA and FQGNSA. CDR3 sequence: CASSLGPYGTGELFF. CDR3 bases: TGTGCCAGCAGCTTAGGGCCATACGGCACCGGGGAGCTGTTTTTT.

The V call is TRBV7-9, the J call TRBJ2-1; 11 bases agree with TRBD1. Germline CDR1 is SEHNR and CDR2 is FQNEAQ (reference sequence). The CDR3 sequence is 15 residues long. Losses at the gene ends were 7 bases for V and 4 bases for J; bases not matched to a gene: 6. DNA for the CDR3: TGTGCCAGCACAAACCGGGACAGGGGGTACAATGAGCAGTTCTTC. Amino acids: CASTNRDRGYNEQFF.

This clonotype was recorded many times. In DNA form, the CDR3 reads TGTGCCAGCTCACCCATGACAGTTGAAGCTTTCTTT. The encoded protein is CASSPMTVEAFF. The chain carries TRBV18 and TRBJ1-1; D possibly corresponds to TRBD1 (5 bases). The germline V gene has CDR1 KGHSH and CDR2 LQKENI. This CDR3 has 12 amino acids. V was pared by 3 bases and J by 7 bases, with 9 bases between.

The chain joins TRBV28 to TRBJ2-5; 10 bases align to TRBD1. The CDR3 extends over 16 amino acids. CDR1 MDHEN and CDR2 SYDVKM come from the germline V gene. The ends lost 6 bases at V and 4 bases at J; junction bases unmatched: 11. CDR3 sequence reads: CASRKSTGGVRETQYF. The CDR3, as DNA: TGTGCCAGCAGAAAATCGACAGGGGGCGTGCGAGAGACCCAGTACTTC. The full variable domain, rest sourced from reference TRBV28 and TRBJ2-5, is DVKVTQSSRYLVKRTGEKVFLECVQDMDHENMFWYRQDPGLGLRLIYFSYDVKMKEKGDIPEGYSVSREKKERFSLILESASTNQTSMYLCASRKSTGGVRETQYFGPGTRLLVL.

V is TRBV11-2 and J is TRBJ2-1, with a possible D match to TRBD1 (6 bases). This CDR3 is 14 amino acids long. Trimming stripped 6 bases from V and 7 bases from J, with 16 bases between. The germline V gene encodes CDR1 SGHAT and CDR2 FQNNGV. The CDR3 spells CASSPPGTRNEQFF. CDR3 in DNA: TGTGCCAGCAGTCCGCCCGGGACACGGAATGAGCAGTTCTTC.

The J gene is TRBJ2-3, the V gene TRBV5-1, with D hard to call. The germline CDR1 and CDR2 sequences are SGHRS and YFSETQ. V was cut by 0 bases and J by 2 bases, with 7 bases left in between. CDR3 length equals 14 residues. Here the CDR3 DNA reads TGCGCCAGCAGCTTGGACTTTTCCACAGATACGCAGTATTTT. It translates to CASSLDFSTDTQYF.

The gene calls are TRBV9 and TRBJ2-5; 8 bases are a match to TRBD2. Germline V CDR1 and CDR2: SGDLS, YYNGEE. The CDR3 has 15 amino acids. The V segment lost 4 bases and the J segment 5 bases; nucleotides outside the gene matches: 10. For the CDR3, the DNA is TGTGCCAGCAGCAGCTCCCGGGGGGGCTGGGAGACCCAGTACTTC. It is translated as CASSSSRGGWETQYF.

This clonotype appeared a few times. This chain connects TRBV4-1 to TRBJ2-5; 10 bases map to TRBD2. Germline V gene sequence: CDR1 MGHRA, CDR2 YSYEKL. The J segment lost 3 bases and the V segment lost 4 bases, leaving 8 bases of the junction unmatched. The CDR3 runs 16 residues. The CDR3 DNA reads TGCGCCAGCAGCCCCCGGACTAGCGGATTCAAAGAGACCCAGTACTTC. Translation gives CASSPRTSGFKETQYF.

This clonotype showed up just a few times. J is TRBJ2-3 and V is TRBV29-1; no reliable D call. Germline V gene lookup returns CDR1 SQVTM and CDR2 ANQGSEA. The CDR3 covers 8 residues. V lost 3 bases and J lost 8, with 0 bases in between. The CDR3 nucleotides are TGCAGCGTTGATACGCAGTATTTT. The encoded protein is CSVDTQYF.

The table lists this clonotype with many counts. The CDR3 spells CASSPGTEAFF. The DNA of the CDR3 is TGTGCCAGCAGCCCCGGGACTGAAGCTTTCTTT. V gene TRBV12-3 or TRBV12-4 combines with J gene TRBJ1-1; D is ambiguous. This CDR3 contains 11 residues. Deletions cut 6 bases from V and 5 bases from J, with 7 bases between.

This clonotype appeared a few times. The rearrangement uses TRBV5-5 and TRBJ2-3, with D unresolved. CDR3 size: 14 residues. With 0 bases removed from V and 1 base from J, the gap between germline ends came to 6 bases. Germline V gene sequence: CDR1 SGHKS, CDR2 YYEKEE (reference sequence). CDR3 amino acids: CASSLAFGTDTQYF. The CDR3, as DNA: TGTGCCAGCAGCTTGGCCTTTGGCACAGATACGCAGTATTTT.

This clonotype was counted between two and nine times. The rearrangement uses TRBV30 and TRBJ1-1; D possibly corresponds to TRBD1 (5 bases). Trimming stripped 2 bases from V and 1 base from J, with 14 bases between. This CDR3 comprises 15 residues. Germline loops: CDR1 GTSNPN, CDR2 SVGIG (reference sequence). The CDR3 bases are TGTGCCTGGAGTCTCCGGGGGGGGTCGAACACTGAAGCTTTCTTT. This gives the protein CAWSLRGGSNTEAFF.

In this sample, this clonotype is medium-sized. The rearrangement links TRBV3-1 to TRBJ2-3, with D uncertain. Germline V gives CDR1 LGHDT, CDR2 YNNKEL (reference sequence). The CDR3 has 13 amino acids. Trimming took off 1 base at V and 6 bases at J, with 8 bases between the two ends. CDR3 in amino acids: CASSQGLADTQYF. In nucleotides, the CDR3 is TGTGCCAGCAGCCAAGGGTTGGCTGATACGCAGTATTTT.

This clonotype has a handful of counts. The chain employs TRBV14 and TRBJ1-2; D gene uncertain. V was shortened by 2 bases and J by 4 bases, with 14 bases between the two germline ends. The germline V gene has CDR1 SGHDN and CDR2 FVKESK. This CDR3 comprises 15 residues. This chain's CDR3 is CASSQHPGVAYGYTF. CDR3 bases: TGTGCCAGCAGCCAACACCCAGGTGTGGCCTATGGCTACACCTTC.